These T cell receptor beta chains were read from a single sample in a study of blood T cell repertoires in COVID-19. Repertoires were generated with immunoSEQ multiplex PCR, while TCRdb's copy carries only in-frame clones and drops some. The table includes about 170,000 clones, around 78% detected once. The source material was PBMCs or T cells enriched from blood (not recorded which). These receptors originate from a woman in her forties or fifties who had recovered from COVID-19. The conserved cysteine and the conserved F or W are not part of the CDR3 here.

TRBV2	TRBJ2-5	ASSEKQMQETQY
TRBV5-5	TRBJ1-1	ASSLYGSTEAF
TRBV2	TRBJ1-1	ASSVQGVNTEAF
TRBV3-1/TRBV3-2	TRBJ1-2	ASSPRGSDGYT
TRBV7-9	TRBJ2-1	ASSSGTGGDNEQF
TRBV2	TRBJ1-3	ASTGQGNTIY
TRBV5-8	TRBJ1-5	ASRRGGGQPQH
TRBV9	TRBJ2-3	ASSALTDTQY
TRBV12-3/TRBV12-4	TRBJ1-1	ASSFQGVDEAF
TRBV6-5	TRBJ2-1	ASSHSGTGAEQF
TRBV5-4	TRBJ2-3	ASSPGGREGDTQY
TRBV6-2/TRBV6-3	TRBJ2-4	ASSYRGQGIFVAKNIQY
TRBV21-1	TRBJ1-5	ASSKALSGVDQPQH
TRBV29-1	TRBJ1-1	SVDGSAEAF
TRBV6-5	TRBJ2-3	AAAPGLSTDTQY
TRBV6-2/TRBV6-3	TRBJ1-6	ASSYSGQGHSPLH
TRBV7-9	TRBJ1-2	ASSLGGGNYGYT
TRBV6-5	TRBJ1-3	ASIPPGSSGNTIY
TRBV29-1	TRBJ1-4	SVPHGGGEKLF
TRBV19	TRBJ2-1	ASSLRGAHNEQF
TRBV21-1	TRBJ1-5	ASSRRRVADQPQH
TRBV14	TRBJ1-3	ASSPRSSGNTIY
TRBV2	TRBJ1-1	ASSGGQGAYAF
TRBV6-5	TRBJ2-3	ASSTRPRGADTQY
TRBV15	TRBJ2-6	ATSRAGSGANVLT
TRBV30	TRBJ1-2	AGPSRVTGYT
TRBV28	TRBJ1-5	ASPRGGTQH
TRBV7-6	TRBJ2-5	ASSAGQGRETQY
TRBV11-3	TRBJ2-5	ASSSGTQGTQY
TRBV4-1	TRBJ2-3	ASSRSSGGVTDTQY
TRBV11-1	TRBJ1-6	ASSRTGNNSPLH
TRBV7-9	TRBJ2-5	ASRDGSGETQY
TRBV5-1	TRBJ2-1	ASSPRTGAYNEQF
TRBV12-3/TRBV12-4	TRBJ2-1	ASSRLAGAEQF
TRBV11-2	TRBJ1-3	ASSFRGIKDTIY
TRBV9	TRBJ1-2	ASSPTDSLGYGYT
TRBV7-2	TRBJ1-3	ASSLDRAGNTIY
TRBV11-2	TRBJ2-1	ASSLDRSGVYNEQF
TRBV11-1	TRBJ2-4	ASSSPPGNIQY
TRBV19	TRBJ1-2	ASSPSQASEGYT